The rows below give T cell receptor beta chains drawn from one sample of a study of T-cell reconstitution after alpha-beta-depleted transplantation in children. TCRdb reanalysed the PCR reads using MiXCR and keeps one entry per CDR3 protein. The sample has about 980,000 distinct CDR3 sequences; about 31% are singletons. This specimen was PBMCs, mostly from graft donor cells, taken 360 days after TCRalphabeta/CD19-depleted stem cell transplant. The receptors stem from a boy under two years old who had a stem cell transplant for SCID, so the T cells may come from the graft donor. CDR3s include the opening cysteine and the closing phenylalanine or tryptophan. D genes are given only for firm matches. Not every row has a clone size; where given, it reads once, few, many or a size class.

V gene,clone size,J gene,D gene,CDR3 DNA,CDR3 protein
TRBV12-3/TRBV12-4,.,TRBJ1-5,.,TGTGCCAGCAGCGCCCGGGCCGGACTCAATCAGCCCCAGCATTTT,CASSARAGLNQPQHF
TRBV20-1,.,TRBJ1-2,.,TGCAGTGCTAGAAATCCGGACAGAAATGGCTACACCTTC,CSARNPDRNGYTF
TRBV6-1,.,TRBJ1-1,.,TGTGCCAGCAGTGAATCGCTGCTCGGGTGGAGGAACACTGAAGCTTTCTTT,CASSESLLGWRNTEAFF
TRBV7-2,.,TRBJ2-2,.,TGTGCCAGCAGCTCAGGGAGGCACGGGGAGCTGTTTTTT,CASSSGRHGELFF
TRBV29-1,many,TRBJ2-1,.,TGCAGCGGAACTAGTGAGGGATTGTGGCAGTTCTTC,CSGTSEGLWQFF
TRBV7-9,.,TRBJ1-1,.,TGTGCCAGCAGCCACGGGCCCAATGGGGACACTGAAGCTTTCTTT,CASSHGPNGDTEAFF
TRBV20-1,few,TRBJ2-3,.,TGCAGTGCTAGGGGGTCCTTTATTAGCACAGATACGCAGTATTTT,CSARGSFISTDTQYF
TRBV20-1,few,TRBJ1-1,.,TGCAGTGCTAGAAGGGTCAGGGCCCTCACTGAAGCTTTCTTT,CSARRVRALTEAFF
TRBV4-3,.,TRBJ1-1,.,TGCGCCAGCAGCCAAGGATTGATGAACACTGAAGCTTTCTTT,CASSQGLMNTEAFF
TRBV12-3/TRBV12-4,.,TRBJ1-2,.,TGTGCCAGCAGTTTATTAGTCGGCAGTCCGGGACGGGTAGGGGTAAGATATGGCTACACCTTC,CASSLLVGSPGRVGVRYGYTF
TRBV7-9,few,TRBJ1-1,.,TGTGCCAGCAGCTTAGAGGGGGGGCGAGGTGGCACTGAAGCTTTCTTT,CASSLEGGRGGTEAFF
TRBV12-3/TRBV12-4,.,TRBJ1-1,.,TGTGCCAGCAGTTTGGGGGTCCGCGGAGAAGCTTTCTTT,CASSLGVRGEAFF
TRBV20-1,few,TRBJ1-1,.,TGCAGTGCTAGAGATCCGGCGAAGCGCACTGAAGCTTTCTTT,CSARDPAKRTEAFF
TRBV24-1,.,TRBJ2-3,.,TGTGCCACCAGCCCGACGGCCACAGATACGCAGTATTTT,CATSPTATDTQYF
TRBV21-1,.,TRBJ2-5,.,TGTGCCAGCCACGACCTGTCCCGGGACACCCCCATTGGAGGGACCCAGTACTTC,CASHDLSRDTPIGGTQYF
TRBV9,.,TRBJ2-5,.,TGTGCCAGCAGCCCAGGAAAGTATAATCTCCAAGAGACCCAGTACTTC,CASSPGKYNLQETQYF
TRBV28,.,TRBJ2-7,TRBD2,TGTGCCAGCAGGATACAGTCGGGGGGTCCCTACGAGCAGTACTTC,CASRIQSGGPYEQYF
TRBV14,few,TRBJ2-2,.,TGTGCCAGCAGCCTAAGGACCCACAGGGCGGGGACCGGGGAGCTGTTTTTT,CASSLRTHRAGTGELFF
TRBV6-5,.,TRBJ1-5,.,TGTGCCAGCAGTTACGAGGGGTACAATCAGCCCCAGCATTTT,CASSYEGYNQPQHF
TRBV29-1,.,TRBJ1-1,TRBD1,TGCAGCGTTTATCAGCGACGGGACAGCCCCACGGAAGCTTTCTTT,CSVYQRRDSPTEAFF
TRBV12-3/TRBV12-4,few,TRBJ2-3,TRBD1,TGTGCCAGCAGTTTAGCGGGACAGGGGCTGACAGATACGCAGTATTTT,CASSLAGQGLTDTQYF
TRBV6-5,few,TRBJ2-7,TRBD1,TGTGCCAGCAGTCACCGGGACAGGGGGTTCTCCTACGAGCAGTACTTC,CASSHRDRGFSYEQYF
TRBV5-1,.,TRBJ2-3,.,TGCGCCAGCAGCGCGTCGTCGCCTCATACGCAGTATTTT,CASSASSPHTQYF
TRBV10-1,.,TRBJ2-1,TRBD2,TGCGCCAGCAGCCGAGCGGGGGGCCGCTACAATGAGCAGTTCTTC,CASSRAGGRYNEQFF
TRBV5-1,few,TRBJ1-1,TRBD1,TGCGCCAGCAGCTTGAGACTTGGACAGGGGGTGTTAAGTGGTCTCATGAACACTGAAGCTTTCTTT,CASSLRLGQGVLSGLMNTEAFF
TRBV20-1,.,TRBJ1-4,.,TGCAGTGTTCCGGTAGGGAAAAGTGGTGAAAAACTGTTTTTT,CSVPVGKSGEKLFF